A single sample is the source of the 25 T cell receptor beta chains below, sequenced in a study of Ad26.COV2.S vaccination and SARS-CoV-2 variants. Sequenced by immunoSEQ multiplex PCR; TCRdb stores in-frame clones only, minus some. Seen here are some 190,000 clones, about 83% observed once, and the top ten hold about 5.5%. The sequencing used peripheral blood, collected after recovery from COVID-19. The receptors come from a human donor who had recovered from COVID-19.

The rearrangement links TRBV4-1 to TRBJ2-1; 8 positions match TRBD2. The CDR3 is made up of 18 amino acids. Germline CDR1 and CDR2: MGHRA and YSYEKL. Trimming at V came to 1 base and at J to 5 bases, leaving 13 bases not matched to a gene. This CDR3 is CASSQGGRGGGTHNEQFF. In DNA, the CDR3 is TGCGCCAGCAGCCAAGGCGGCCGTGGCGGGGGGACCCACAATGAGCAGTTCTTC.

The chain joins TRBV28 to TRBJ2-7, with TRBD1 identical over 10 bases. With V trimmed by 5 bases and J by 5 bases, 9 bases remained unmatched. The germline CDR1 and CDR2 sequences are MDHEN and SYDVKM. The CDR3 has 15 amino acids. The DNA of the CDR3 is TGTGCCAGCAGTCCCCCGGGACAGGGGTCCAACGAGCAGTACTTC. Translation gives CASSPPGQGSNEQYF.

The J gene is TRBJ2-7, the V gene TRBV28; D perhaps matches TRBD2 (5 bases). Germline V gene sequence: CDR1 MDHEN, CDR2 SYDVKM. V lost 7 bases, J lost 1 base, and 14 bases lay in between. The CDR3 consists of 14 residues. The CDR3 DNA reads as TGTGCCAGCATAGGGCTAGCCGCTTCCTACGAGCAGTACTTC. Amino acid sequence: CASIGLAASYEQYF.

In this sample, this clone turned up once. The chain employs TRBV10-3 and TRBJ2-1, with 9 positions matching TRBD2. CDR1 and CDR2 from the germline V gene are ENHRY and SYGVKD. With V trimmed by 6 bases and J by 7 bases, 7 bases remained unmatched. This CDR3 has 14 amino acids. Written as DNA, the CDR3 is TGTGCCATCAGCCCTAGCGGGGAAATGAATGAGCAGTTCTTC. It translates to CAISPSGEMNEQFF.

The gene calls are TRBV5-6 and TRBJ2-1; TRBD2 matches at 7 bases. V was pared by 2 bases and J by 10 bases, with 6 bases of the junction left unmatched. The CDR3 has 13 residues. In germline, CDR1 is SGHDT, CDR2 YYEEEE. The CDR3 DNA sequence: TGTGCCAGCAGCTTAATCGGGCGGGAGGAGCAGTTCTTC. Residues: CASSLIGREEQFF.

The chain links TRBV5-1 to TRBJ2-4, with a possible D match to TRBD1 (5 bases). The CDR3 length is 16 residues. Germline CDR1 SGHRS, CDR2 YFSETQ. The germline V and J ends were trimmed by 1 base and 8 bases, with 19 bases remaining between them. In DNA form, the CDR3 reads TGCGCCAGCAGCTTGTCTGGACATCCTCCTTCGGACATTCAGTACTTC. Its translation: CASSLSGHPPSDIQYF.

The sample holds a few counts of this clone. V usage is TRBV19 and J usage is TRBJ2-2; maybe TRBD2 (7 bases). V was clipped by 3 bases and J by 3 bases, with 11 bases between them. CDR3 length: 15 residues. CDR1 and CDR2 from the germline V gene are LNHDA and SQIVND (reference sequence). The CDR3 is CASSMGGAYTGELFF. The CDR3 nucleotides read TGTGCCAGTAGTATGGGGGGGGCCTACACCGGGGAGCTGTTTTTT.

The chain recombines TRBV6-6 with TRBJ1-1; D call uncertain. Looked up from germline, CDR1 is MNHNY and CDR2 is SVGAGI (reference sequence). V gave up 3 bases and J gave up 4 bases, with 12 bases separating them. The CDR3 length is 14 residues. In DNA, the CDR3 is TGTGCCAGCAGTTATTTGTCCGGGCCCACTGAAGCTTTCTTT. Translating gives CASSYLSGPTEAFF.

The CDR3 spells CASSESGGPYNEQFF. The CDR3 bases are TGCGCCAGCAGCGAAAGCGGGGGACCTTACAATGAGCAGTTCTTC. The chain has TRBV4-1 and TRBJ2-1; 8 bases map to TRBD2. The CDR3 runs to 15 residues. Germline V gives CDR1 MGHRA, CDR2 YSYEKL. V gave up 5 bases and J gave up 4 bases; unmatched junction bases: 7.

The chain carries TRBV3-1 (or the pseudogene TRBV3-2) and TRBJ2-7; tentative D call: TRBD2 (5 bases). Germline V gives CDR1 LGHDT, CDR2 YNNKEL (reference sequence). The CDR3 is 12 residues long. V was pared by 5 bases and J by 0 bases, with 5 bases between. The CDR3 reads CASSGLSYEQYF. DNA for the CDR3: TGTGCCAGCAGCGGACTCTCCTACGAGCAGTACTTC.

The rearrangement links TRBV2 to TRBJ2-7; D gene uncertain. Trimming cost V 8 bases and J 7 bases, with 12 bases left between them. The CDR3 sequence is 11 residues long. The germline gives CDR1 SNHLY, CDR2 FYNNEI. This CDR3 reads CASSIFGEQYF. The CDR3 bases are TGTGCCAGCTCAATTTTCGGGGAGCAGTACTTC.

The rearrangement links TRBV11-2 to TRBJ2-1; TRBD1 is a possible D gene (6 bases). Trimming removed 0 bases from V and 8 bases from J, with 14 bases in between. Germline CDR1 is SGHAT and CDR2 is FQNNGV. This CDR3 comprises 15 residues. The CDR3 loop is CASSLDQDSVDEQFF. CDR3 bases: TGTGCCAGCAGCTTAGATCAGGACAGTGTAGATGAGCAGTTCTTC.

V usage is TRBV12-3 or TRBV12-4 and J usage is TRBJ1-2; weak D call: TRBD1 (6 bases). The CDR3 consists of 13 residues. The V and J ends lost 3 bases and 4 bases respectively, with 9 bases between them. CDR3 in DNA: TGTGCCAGCAGTTTCCGGGGGCCCTATGGCTACACCTTC. Amino acids: CASSFRGPYGYTF.

The J gene is TRBJ2-1, the V gene TRBV11-3; tentative D call: TRBD2 (5 bases). The CDR3 is 13 amino acids. The V gene lost 4 bases and the J gene lost 9 bases, with 13 bases spanning the gap. Per germline, CDR1 SGHNT and CDR2 YENEEA. CDR3 protein: CASSSSTRSEQFF. The CDR3 DNA is TGTGCCAGCAGCTCTAGTACTAGGAGTGAGCAGTTCTTC.

J is TRBJ2-5 and V is TRBV3-1 (or the pseudogene TRBV3-2); TRBD2 might be the D (5 bases). Deletions cut 3 bases from V and 4 bases from J, with 9 bases between. The CDR3 runs 13 residues. CDR1 and CDR2 from the germline V gene are LGHDT and YNNKEL (reference sequence). The CDR3, as DNA: TGTGCCAGCAGCCAGTTTCTAGCAGAGACCCAGTACTTC. Its protein is CASSQFLAETQYF.

This clone was counted once. The chain links TRBV19 to TRBJ2-1, with TRBD2 matching 7 bases. CDR1 is LNHDA and CDR2 is SQIVND in the germline V gene (reference sequence). V shed 9 bases and J 1 base; nucleotides not matched to a gene: 9. This CDR3 contains 15 residues. The CDR3 here is CASRMSGASYNEQFF. The CDR3 DNA reads as TGTGCCAGCCGGATGAGCGGGGCGTCCTACAATGAGCAGTTCTTC. The whole variable domain, filled in from reference TRBV19 and TRBJ2-1, reads DGGITQSPKYLFRKEGQNVTLSCEQNLNHDAMYWYRQDPGQGLRLIYYSQIVNDFQKGDIAEGYSVSREKKESFPLTVTSAQKNPTAFYLCASRMSGASYNEQFFGPGTRLTVL.

This chain connects TRBV3-1 (or the pseudogene TRBV3-2) to TRBJ2-3, with 11 bases identical to TRBD2. The trim removed 6 bases at V and 3 bases at J, leaving 5 bases unmatched. The germline gives CDR1 LGHDT, CDR2 YNNKEL (reference sequence). The CDR3 is made up of 15 amino acids. CDR3: CASRLTSGMTDTQYF. In DNA, the CDR3 is TGTGCCAGCAGACTGACTAGCGGGATGACAGATACGCAGTATTTT.

This clone was observed a handful of times. This chain joins TRBV2 and TRBJ2-7; D is ambiguous. Trimming pared 3 bases from V and 2 bases from J, leaving 11 bases between. This CDR3 has 14 amino acids. The germline gives CDR1 SNHLY, CDR2 FYNNEI. The CDR3 region is CASSENSLTYEQYF. For the CDR3, the DNA is TGTGCCAGCAGTGAGAACAGCTTAACCTACGAGCAGTACTTC.

This clone showed up just a few times. The V and J genes are TRBV19 and TRBJ2-7; TRBD1 or TRBD2 may be the D gene (5 bases each). The V gene lost 4 bases and the J gene lost 2 bases, with 21 bases spanning the gap. The germline CDR1 and CDR2 sequences are LNHDA and SQIVND (reference sequence). CDR3 size: 17 residues. CDR3 region: CASSRGFGAGIPYEQYF. The CDR3 coding sequence is TGTGCCAGTAGTAGAGGGTTCGGGGCAGGGATCCCCTACGAGCAGTACTTC.

V is TRBV11-3 and J is TRBJ1-1; TRBD1 matches 10 bases. The CDR3 covers 14 residues. The germline CDR1 and CDR2 sequences are SGHNT and YENEEA. Germline trimming cut 5 bases from V and 6 bases from J; bases unmatched to any gene: 6. CDR3 protein: CASSATGGVSEAFF. The CDR3 DNA follows: TGTGCCAGCAGCGCGACAGGGGGCGTCTCTGAAGCTTTCTTT.

This clone was observed a single time. This chain links TRBV21-1 with TRBJ2-1; the table's D gene call, TRBD2, was not cross checked with the DNA. TRBV21-1 is a listed pseudogene. This CDR3 comprises 20 residues. CDR3 in DNA: TGTGCCAGCAGCAAAGCAAACCGGGACTCGGGGCGGGGCTCCTACAATGAGCAGTTCTTC. Protein sequence: CASSKANRDSGRGSYNEQFF.

V gene TRBV9 combines with J gene TRBJ2-1, with a possible D match to TRBD1 (8 bases). Germline V CDR1 and CDR2: SGDLS, YYNGEE. The CDR3 loop spans 15 amino acids. V lost 3 bases and J lost 6, with 16 bases in between. The CDR3: CASSAGGQGANEQFF. For the CDR3, the DNA is TGTGCCAGCAGCGCCGGGGGGCAGGGGGCCAATGAGCAGTTCTTC.

This clone appeared a few times. The rearrangement links TRBV9 to TRBJ2-7; 12 nucleotides line up with TRBD2. Per germline, CDR1 SGDLS and CDR2 YYNGEE. The CDR3 spans 16 residues. With 0 bases clipped from V and 5 bases from J, the junction kept 6 bases outside the gene matches. CDR3 sequence: CASSVGSSGGAHEQYF. CDR3 in DNA: TGTGCCAGCAGCGTAGGTTCTAGCGGGGGGGCCCACGAGCAGTACTTC.

The chain links TRBV11-2 to TRBJ2-2, with a tentative D call TRBD1 (5 bases). Per the germline V gene, CDR1 is SGHAT and CDR2 is FQNNGV. CDR3 length: 14 residues. The V end was cut by 4 bases, the J end by 6 bases, with 12 bases between. CDR3 protein: CASSWGHRSGELFF. The CDR3 bases are TGTGCCAGCAGCTGGGGCCACAGGTCCGGGGAGCTGTTTTTT.

The V and J genes are TRBV19 and TRBJ1-5, with 9 nucleotides matching TRBD1. This CDR3 is built from 16 residues. V shed 6 bases, J shed 3 bases, and the junction held 9 bases outside the gene matches. The germline CDR1 and CDR2 sequences are LNHDA and SQIVND (reference sequence). The CDR3 bases are TGTGCCAGTAGGGGGGGGACAGGGCTATTCAATCAGCCCCAGCATTTT. Translation: CASRGGTGLFNQPQHF.